This T cell receptor (beta chain) was sequenced for a study of tumor-infiltrating lymphocytes in primary liver carcinoma (TCRdb year 2017). Some background on the complete study: Surgical resection was performed in China between November 2015 and 2016 on about 5 patients with histopathologically diagnosed primary liver carcinoma. The five patients, three men and two women aged 30 to 69 years, had hepatocellular carcinoma (four) or combined HCC and intrahepatic cholangiocarcinoma (one). Tumors of the five patients were stage T1-T3 N0M0 with maximum diameters of roughly 4.2 to 11 cm. Each sample produced roughly 3.5 to 7.13 million productive TCRbeta reads, and read depth showed no significant difference between tissue types. TCRbeta repertoire sequencing, expression microarrays and whole-exome sequencing were combined in the study across five regions of each liver tumor, with adjacent normal tissue and blood also included. A total of around 35 specimens from 5 patients went through TCRbeta repertoire sequencing, namely 25 tumor regions, 5 adjacent noncancerous liver tissues and 5 peripheral blood samples. Reproducibility between technical replicate repertoires was high, with correlation coefficients above 0.95 and mean shared-clone rates about 0.9. Overall study outcomes, separate from this receptor: The top 250 clones made up a significantly larger repertoire fraction in tumors than in blood (p = 0.039). Repertoire overlap was higher between tumor regions (mean roughly 35%) than tumor-adjacent (17%) or tumor-blood (approximately 15%) pairs, consistent with antigen-driven expansion. Because only the TCR beta chain was sequenced and unpaired alpha chains were not captured, true repertoire diversity is likely underestimated. With just five or six patients in the study, the authors point out that the findings should be validated in a larger study. Because the samples were bulk and unsorted, CD4+ and CD8+ T cell repertoires could not be compared.

The V end loses 2 bases and the J end loses 5 bases, and a stretch of 7 bases separates them. The CDR3, cysteine through phenylalanine, is 13 amino acids long. Of all the DNA, just the CDR3 is kept, 39 bases in frame from base 1. Looking up the germline V gene yields CDR1 WSHSY and CDR2 SAAADI. RNA from unsorted whole blood was extracted with TRIzol reagent, and germline DNA was obtained with the DNeasy Blood & Tissue kit. At the time of sampling, the patients had chronic HBV infection and had not received any treatment. Before surgery, approximately 4 milliliters of peripheral blood were drawn into K2EDTA tubes. This clonotype has a handful of counts. The antigen it binds to is not known. Base qualities are not at hand, and no much larger clone is one base apart. Starting from approximately 0.5 ug total RNA, TCRbeta-specific cDNA was produced by reverse transcription with a constant-region primer and ProtoScript II reverse transcriptase. The TCRbeta libraries were prepared through three rounds of nested multiplex PCR following a slightly modified ARM-PCR procedure. Each of the first two PCR rounds ran for approximately 10 cycles using multiplex TRBV1-TRBV30 forward primers together with a Cbeta reverse primer. A final 25-cycle PCR with Deep VentR polymerase added sample barcodes and Illumina adapters. Before sequencing, amplicons between 200 and 500 bp were purified from gel using a QIAquick gel extraction kit. The TCRbeta amplicons were sequenced with 250-bp paired-end reads on an Illumina HiSeq 2500. The original methods were these. Quality trimming of reads was performed with Trimmomatic v0.33, and paired reads were merged with FLASH v1.2.11 so that full CDR3 sequences could be recovered. V, D and J germline segments were assigned to the rearranged TCRbeta sequences by MiGEC v1.2.1b. Clonotype statistics and Shannon-Wiener diversity indices were calculated with VDJtools v1.0.0. To cut down on sampling bias, every analysis after diversity analysis relied on just the 250 most abundant clonotypes from each sample. In TCRdb, the public reads were trimmed at Q25 with fastp and aligned with MiXCR, with productive beta chains retained. Every distinct CDR3 protein forms one entry, paired with its most common genes and DNA. The V and J calls and clone size come from TCRdb's table, not from the authors' own analysis. Here the sample has 330,000 or so distinct CDR3 sequences; about two thirds occur a single time. The top ten constitute about 6.5% of the sample.

The sample comprised peripheral blood. The rearranged segments are TRBV10-2 and TRBJ1-5; confidence is insufficient to name the D gene. The sequence was collected from a man between 35 and 55 years old with primary liver carcinoma and hepatitis B virus infection. The sequenced DNA: TGCGCCAGCAGTGAGAAAGGCGATCAGCCCCAGCATTTT. This translates into CASSEKGDQPQHF.